The 27 T cell receptor beta chains listed next were all sequenced from one sample in a study of CD8 T cells in ankylosing spondylitis. Which antigens these TCRs recognize remains unknown. Study observations and caveats: Made up of 7 to 9 highly homologous variants, a TCR beta motif appeared characteristic of ankylosing spondylitis blood.

TCRdb re-derived calls from the 5' RACE reads in MiXCR, one entry per CDR3 protein. Of over 600,000 distinct CDR3 sequences in the sample, 19% were seen once. Material for sequencing was blood, either unsorted or a sorted T cell fraction (not recorded which). These receptor sequences come from a male donor with ankylosing spondylitis.

The table lists this clonotype with a few counts. The V gene is TRBV6-6, the J gene TRBJ1-2; D is unclear. The ends were cut back, 6 bases at V and 8 bases at J, with 16 bases in the middle. This CDR3 has 13 residues. Germline assignment: CDR1 MNHNY and CDR2 SVGAGI (reference sequence). The CDR3 region has the DNA TGTGCCAGCAGCCCTCCGGGCGTTAAGGGCTACACCTTC. This sequence encodes CASSPPGVKGYTF.

This chain uses TRBV12-3 or TRBV12-4 with TRBJ1-5, with 9 bases fitting TRBD1. This CDR3 has 15 amino acids. V gave up 6 bases and J gave up 4 bases; unmatched junction bases: 7. Here the CDR3 DNA reads TGTGCCAGCAGCCGGGGGACAGGGTGGAATCAGCCCCAGCATTTT. Protein product: CASSRGTGWNQPQHF.

J is TRBJ1-1 and V is TRBV5-1; TRBD1 agrees at 9 bases. Germline assignment: CDR1 SGHRS and CDR2 YFSETQ. This CDR3 has 15 residues. J gave up 1 base and V 4 bases, and 5 bases lay outside the gene matches. The CDR3 protein is CASSPKTGGNTEAFF. CDR3 DNA sequence: TGCGCCAGCAGCCCGAAGACAGGGGGGAACACTGAAGCTTTCTTT.

The chain links TRBV12-3 or TRBV12-4 to TRBJ2-6; 10 bases are shared with TRBD1. CDR3 length: 20 amino acids. V lost 5 bases, J lost 0 bases, and 13 bases stayed unmatched. Written as DNA, the CDR3 is TGTGCCAGCAGTCAACCGGGACAGGGGCCTATGAGCTCTGGGGCCAACGTCCTGACTTTC. This codes for CASSQPGQGPMSSGANVLTF.

This clonotype was observed a few times. This chain links TRBV5-5 with TRBJ1-5, with D uncertain. This CDR3 region has 15 residues. The germline V gene encodes CDR1 SGHKS and CDR2 YYEKEE (reference sequence). The germline V and J ends were trimmed by 4 bases and 5 bases, with 16 bases remaining between them. The CDR3 DNA follows: TGTGCCAGCAGCACCACCGACGGTAACTATCAGCCCCAGCATTTT. Translated: CASSTTDGNYQPQHF.

The chain employs TRBV7-2 and TRBJ2-5; tentative D call: TRBD1 (5 bases). CDR3 length: 15 amino acids. V lost 1 base and J 5 bases, leaving 14 bases between the germline ends. CDR1 and CDR2 (germline): SGHTA, FQGNSA. In DNA form, the CDR3 reads TGTGCCAGCAGCTTAGACCCATCAGGGATGGAGACCCAGTACTTC. Translation gives CASSLDPSGMETQYF.

The chain employs TRBV20-1 and TRBJ1-2; possible D gene TRBD1, 6 bases. V gave up 6 bases and J gave up 6 bases, with 20 bases separating them. Germline CDR1 DFQATT, CDR2 SNEGSKA (reference sequence). This CDR3 is 14 amino acids long. The CDR3 DNA is TGCAGTGCCCCTAGGGCGTACAGGGAGGATGGCTACACCTTC. Amino acids: CSAPRAYREDGYTF.

Ten or more counts support this clonotype. This sequence joins TRBV12-3 or TRBV12-4 and TRBJ1-2; no clear D. Trimming took 4 bases from V and 8 from J, leaving 8 bases between them. This CDR3 is built from 11 residues. CDR3 in amino acids: CASSSRVGYTF. CDR3 in DNA: TGTGCCAGCAGTTCTCGAGTAGGCTACACCTTC.

This chain joins TRBV6-1 and TRBJ1-2; D gene uncertain. The CDR3 runs to 14 residues. Germline V gene lookup returns CDR1 MNHNS and CDR2 SASEGT. Trimming took 3 bases from V and 4 from J, leaving 12 bases between them. In DNA, the CDR3 is TGTGCCAGCAGTGATCTGTTACAGTTCTATGGCTACACCTTC. This gives the protein CASSDLLQFYGYTF.

For this clonotype: The germline gene is not matched at one end of the junction; a read error may be the cause. The V gene is TRBV20-1, the J gene TRBJ1-5, with a tentative D call TRBD1 (5 bases). Germline CDR1 is DFQATT and CDR2 is SNEGSKA (reference sequence). The CDR3 sequence is 15 residues long. The CDR3 coding sequence is TGCAGTGCTGGAGACAGCACCTATAGCAATCAGCCCCAGCATTTT. Amino acids: CSAGDSTYSNQPQHF.

The gene calls are TRBV6-2 or TRBV6-3 and TRBJ1-5; TRBD1 aligns across 12 bases. This CDR3 has 20 amino acids. Germline CDR1 and CDR2: MNHEY and SVGEGT. Trimming at V came to 6 bases and at J to 2 bases, leaving 17 bases not matched to a gene. CDR3 sequence: CASSPWDWDRGLLGNQPQHF. CDR3 nucleotides: TGTGCCAGCAGCCCTTGGGACTGGGACAGGGGGCTACTTGGCAATCAGCCCCAGCATTTT.

The genes are TRBV30 and TRBJ2-4; perhaps TRBD1 as D (6 bases). The CDR3 has 14 amino acids. The V end lost 3 bases, the J end lost 2 bases, and 11 bases lay between the germline ends. CDR1 is GTSNPN and CDR2 is SVGIG in the germline V gene (reference sequence). CDR3 region: CAWREQGPKNIQYF. The CDR3 DNA reads as TGTGCCTGGAGAGAACAGGGACCCAAAAACATTCAGTACTTC.

The chain carries TRBV7-9 and TRBJ2-7, with a tentative D call TRBD1 (5 bases). The germline V gene has CDR1 SEHNR and CDR2 FQNEAQ (reference sequence). The CDR3 is 13 residues long. The V end was cut by 3 bases, the J end by 4 bases, with 10 bases between. The CDR3 is CASSLYQGYEQYF. DNA of the CDR3: TGTGCCAGCAGCTTGTACCAGGGATACGAGCAGTACTTC.

In its sample, this clonotype was seen once. This chain joins TRBV7-2 and TRBJ2-3, with D possibly matching TRBD2 (6 bases). Germline V CDR1 and CDR2: SGHTA, FQGNSA. The ends were cut back, 5 bases at V and 5 bases at J, with 17 bases in the middle. The CDR3 has 15 amino acids. CDR3 nucleotides: TGTGCCAGCAGCCCCATCGGAGGGCCGGGAGATACGCAGTATTTT. This translates into CASSPIGGPGDTQYF.

The rearrangement uses TRBV7-2 and TRBJ2-7; TRBD1 aligns across 10 bases. Germline lookup yields CDR1 SGHTA and CDR2 FQGNSA. The CDR3 contains 15 residues. V trimming: 6 bases; J trimming: 2 bases; junction bases outside the gene matches: 7. CDR3 in DNA: TGTGCCAGCAGAACACCGGGACAGGGGACCTACGAGCAGTACTTC. This codes for CASRTPGQGTYEQYF.

The genes are TRBV27 and TRBJ1-1; D uncertain. V was pared by 3 bases and J by 4 bases, with 9 bases between. The CDR3 totals 13 residues. Germline V gives CDR1 MNHEY, CDR2 SMNVEV (reference sequence). CDR3 DNA: TGTGCCAGCAGTTTCAATGTAGGCACTGAAGCTTTCTTT. Protein sequence: CASSFNVGTEAFF.

This clonotype was seen more than once but under ten times. This sequence joins TRBV6-6 and TRBJ1-1; D unresolved. The CDR3 totals 10 residues. In germline, CDR1 is MNHNY, CDR2 SVGAGI (reference sequence). Trimming removed 8 bases at V and 3 bases at J, with 4 bases between. CDR3 in amino acids: CASQYTEAFF. CDR3 nucleotides: TGTGCCAGCCAATACACTGAAGCTTTCTTT.

This clonotype was observed once. V gene TRBV18 combines with J gene TRBJ2-4; D possibly corresponds to TRBD1 (5 bases). The CDR3 is 16 amino acids. Germline assignment: CDR1 KGHSH and CDR2 LQKENI. The V end lost 3 bases, the J end lost 1 base, and 13 bases lay between the germline ends. The CDR3 protein is CASSPLVAGAKNIQYF. The CDR3 DNA reads as TGTGCCAGCTCACCCTTAGTCGCAGGGGCCAAAAACATTCAGTACTTC.

The chain combines TRBV7-9 with TRBJ2-7, with TRBD1 identical over 8 bases. CDR1 is SEHNR, CDR2 FQNEAQ, per germline (reference sequence). The CDR3 consists of 15 residues. The V gene end was trimmed by 1 base and the J gene end by 5 bases; junction bases not matched to a gene: 7. This CDR3 reads CASSLEAGGLNEQYF. The CDR3 coding sequence is TGTGCCAGCAGCTTAGAAGCAGGGGGCTTGAACGAGCAGTACTTC.

The chain couples TRBV27 to TRBJ2-3; tentative D call: TRBD2 (6 bases). This CDR3 contains 14 residues. V was clipped by 7 bases and J by 5 bases, with 16 bases between them. CDR1 and CDR2 from the germline V gene are MNHEY and SMNVEV (reference sequence). As DNA, the CDR3 is TGTGCCAGCAACCGTGGTGGAGGGAAAGATACGCAGTATTTT. This sequence encodes CASNRGGGKDTQYF.

This clonotype was observed a handful of times. CDR3 nucleotides: TGTGCCAGCACCCCCTTAGGGACAGGGTTGTCTGGGGCCAACGTCCTGACTTTC. This gives the protein CASTPLGTGLSGANVLTF. The rearrangement uses TRBV7-8 and TRBJ2-6; 9 bases are shared with TRBD1. Per germline, CDR1 SGHVS and CDR2 FQNEAQ. The length of the CDR3 is 18 residues. The ends lost 7 bases at V and 1 base at J; junction bases unmatched: 11.

The rearrangement joins TRBV6-1 to TRBJ2-1; no clear D gene. Germline CDR1 is MNHNS and CDR2 is SASEGT. The CDR3 spans 15 residues. V was pared by 3 bases and J by 4 bases, with 13 bases between. The CDR3: CASSDRIGEYNEQFF. The CDR3 DNA reads as TGTGCCAGCAGTGATCGGATTGGGGAATACAATGAGCAGTTCTTC.

The table lists this clonotype with a few counts. The chain uses TRBV7-9 and TRBJ1-1; D gene uncertain. V lost 2 bases and J 4 bases, leaving 11 bases between the germline ends. The CDR3 totals 14 residues. Germline CDR1 and CDR2: SEHNR and FQNEAQ (reference sequence). In DNA, the CDR3 is TGTGCCAGCAGCTTAAATGATATACGCACTGAAGCTTTCTTT. Protein sequence: CASSLNDIRTEAFF.

The chain uses TRBV3-1 and TRBJ2-5; 8 nucleotides agree with TRBD1. J lost 4 bases, V lost 0 bases, and 16 bases had no gene match. There are 19 residues in the CDR3. Germline CDR1 LGHDT, CDR2 YNNKEL (reference sequence). For the CDR3, the DNA is TGTGCCAGCAGCCAAGATCTTGCGGGCGCAGGGGGCGCAAGAGAGACCCAGTACTTC. Amino acid sequence: CASSQDLAGAGGARETQYF.

Notes on this clonotype: This clone may be a read error of a much larger clone one base away. This sequence joins TRBV7-9 and TRBJ2-1, with 7 bases that match TRBD2. Trimming at V came to 2 bases and at J to 5 bases, leaving 3 bases not matched to a gene. Germline-derived CDR1 and CDR2 are SEHNR and FQNEAQ (reference sequence). The CDR3 has 14 amino acids. The CDR3 DNA is TGTGCCAGCAGCTTACCGGGGGGAAACAATGAGCAGTTCTTC. Translating gives CASSLPGGNNEQFF.

The chain recombines TRBV30 with TRBJ1-1; 8 bases line up with TRBD1. Germline V lookup: CDR1 GTSNPN, CDR2 SVGIG (reference sequence). V dropped 3 bases and J dropped 1; count of bases not matched to a gene: 4. This CDR3 has 14 amino acids. CDR3 sequence: CAWSTGTGNTEAFF. The CDR3 DNA reads as TGTGCCTGGAGCACCGGGACAGGGAACACTGAAGCTTTCTTT.

This chain links TRBV7-2 with TRBJ2-1, with no clear D. V shed 2 bases and J shed 4 bases, with 12 bases lying between them. This CDR3 has 15 amino acids. Germline V lookup: CDR1 SGHTA, CDR2 FQGNSA. The CDR3 region has the DNA TGTGCCAGCAGCTTAAGCCTTGACGGATACAATGAGCAGTTCTTC. This gives the protein CASSLSLDGYNEQFF.